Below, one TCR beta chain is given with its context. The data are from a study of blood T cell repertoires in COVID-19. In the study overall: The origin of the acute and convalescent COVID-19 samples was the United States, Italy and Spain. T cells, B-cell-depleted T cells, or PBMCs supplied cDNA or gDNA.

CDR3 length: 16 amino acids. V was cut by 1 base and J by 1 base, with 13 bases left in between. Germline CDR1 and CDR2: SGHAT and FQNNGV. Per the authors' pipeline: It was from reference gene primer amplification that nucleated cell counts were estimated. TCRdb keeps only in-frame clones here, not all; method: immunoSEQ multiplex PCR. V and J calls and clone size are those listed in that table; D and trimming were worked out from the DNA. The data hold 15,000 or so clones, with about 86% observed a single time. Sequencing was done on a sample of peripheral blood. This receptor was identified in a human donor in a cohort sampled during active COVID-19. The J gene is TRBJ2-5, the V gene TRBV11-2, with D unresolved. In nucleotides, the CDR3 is TGTGCCAGCAGCTTAGGTGTTCTCGGCGGCCAAGAGACCCAGTACTTC. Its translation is CASSLGVLGGQETQYF. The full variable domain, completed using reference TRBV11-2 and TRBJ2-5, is EAGVAQSPRYKIIEKRQSVAFWCNPISGHATLYWYQQILGQGPKLLIQFQNNGVVDDSQLPKDRFSAERLKGVDSTLKIQPAKLEDSAVYLCASSLGVLGGQETQYFGPGTRLLVL.